These 23 T cell receptor beta chains were sequenced from one sample in a study of OX40 agonist ivuxolimab in advanced cancers. The assay was immunoSEQ multiplex PCR, and TCRdb's table has in-frame clones only and misses some. The data show tens of thousands of clones, roughly 92% seen once. Sequencing used CD4+ or CD8+ T cells sorted from blood, obtained in a trial of the OX40 agonist ivuxolimab. Receptors were obtained from an adult with an advanced solid tumor such as melanoma, head and neck, liver or kidney cancer.

V usage is TRBV6-1 and J usage is TRBJ2-1; 11 positions match TRBD2. Germline trimming cut 4 bases from V and 2 bases from J; bases unmatched to any gene: 4. This CDR3 spans 16 amino acids. The germline gives CDR1 MNHNS, CDR2 SASEGT. CDR3 coding DNA: TGTGCCAGCAGTGGGGTGACTAGCGGGACCTACAATGAGCAGTTCTTC. It specifies CASSGVTSGTYNEQFF.

The chain combines TRBV18 with TRBJ2-3; tentative D call: TRBD2 (5 bases). V shed 6 bases and J shed 5 bases, with 12 bases lying between them. The CDR3 is 13 amino acids. Germline CDR1 and CDR2: KGHSH and LQKENI. CDR3 region: CASSDSFVDTQYF. The CDR3 coding sequence is TGTGCCAGCTCGGACTCCTTCGTAGATACGCAGTATTTT.

The V call is TRBV2, the J call TRBJ1-4; D possibly corresponds to TRBD1 (5 bases). Germline CDR1 SNHLY, CDR2 FYNNEI. Trimming left V 11 bases short and J 4 bases short, with 14 bases between. This CDR3 has 13 residues. CDR3 protein: CAAGPEINEKLFF. The CDR3 nucleotides are TGTGCCGCAGGGCCCGAGATTAATGAAAAACTGTTTTTT.

The gene calls are TRBV9 and TRBJ2-3; D is perhaps TRBD1 or TRBD2 (5 bases each). CDR1 SGDLS and CDR2 YYNGEE come from the germline V gene. The CDR3 length is 16 residues. The V end was cut by 0 bases, the J end by 4 bases, with 15 bases between. The CDR3 nucleotides read TGTGCCAGCAGCGTAGGGAACAACCTGGGACCAGATACGCAGTATTTT. Amino acid sequence: CASSVGNNLGPDTQYF.

The chain is built from TRBV2 and TRBJ2-1; D is ambiguous. This CDR3 contains 13 residues. Germline V gives CDR1 SNHLY, CDR2 FYNNEI. V was cut by 4 bases and J by 9 bases, with 13 bases left in between. Here the CDR3 reads CASSVGTVPEQFF. DNA of the CDR3: TGTGCCAGCAGTGTGGGTACCGTGCCTGAGCAGTTCTTC.

The chain uses TRBV10-3 and TRBJ2-5, with 13 nucleotides matching TRBD2. Germline assignment: CDR1 ENHRY and CDR2 SYGVKD. The ends lost 10 bases at V and 3 bases at J; junction bases unmatched: 2. This CDR3 has 13 residues. For the CDR3, the DNA is TGTGCCACAGGACTAGCGGGAGAAGAGACCCAGTACTTC. Its protein product is CATGLAGEETQYF.

The rearrangement uses TRBV18 and TRBJ1-2; 8 positions match TRBD1. The CDR3 is made up of 15 amino acids. CDR1 and CDR2 from the germline V gene are KGHSH and LQKENI. Trimming removed 6 bases from V and 2 bases from J; junction bases left unmatched: 8. The CDR3 spells CASSQGQGGNYGYTF. CDR3 sequence (DNA): TGTGCCAGCTCTCAAGGACAGGGAGGGAACTATGGCTACACCTTC.

The rearrangement joins TRBV18 to TRBJ2-6; 7 nucleotides agree with TRBD1. The V gene's germline CDR1 is KGHSH and CDR2 LQKENI. The CDR3 has 18 residues. J lost 2 bases, V lost 3 bases, and 10 bases had no gene match. The CDR3 sequence is CASSPKGQTSAGANVLTF. Written as DNA, the CDR3 is TGTGCCAGCTCACCGAAGGGACAGACTTCGGCTGGGGCCAACGTCCTGACTTTC.

The chain employs TRBV4-1 and TRBJ2-1, with 14 bases lining up with TRBD2. The ends lost 9 bases at V and 7 bases at J; junction bases unmatched: 8. Germline V CDR1 and CDR2: MGHRA, YSYEKL. The CDR3 length is 15 residues. The CDR3 bases are TGCGCCAGTACGACTAGCGGGAGGGAAGGGAATGAGCAGTTCTTC. It specifies CASTTSGREGNEQFF.

V gene TRBV4-1 combines with J gene TRBJ1-3, with D tentatively TRBD1 (6 bases). Germline V gene sequence: CDR1 MGHRA, CDR2 YSYEKL. The CDR3 has 15 amino acids. V lost 1 base, J lost 3 bases, and 10 bases lay in between. In DNA, the CDR3 is TGCGCCAGCAGCCAAGGGGAAGGGGGTGGAAACACCATATATTTT. As protein: CASSQGEGGGNTIYF.

The V gene is TRBV4-3, the J gene TRBJ2-3; 10 nucleotides agree with TRBD1. The CDR3 totals 18 residues. Germline-derived CDR1 and CDR2 are LGHNA and YSLEER. J lost 6 bases, V lost 0 bases, and 12 bases had no gene match. In DNA form, the CDR3 reads TGCGCCAGCAGCCAAGAGGCTCGGGGACAGGGGTTCACTGATACGCAGTATTTT. Protein product: CASSQEARGQGFTDTQYF.

The chain has TRBV27 and TRBJ1-1, with TRBD1 matching over 7 bases. This CDR3 has 14 residues. V was clipped by 0 bases and J by 4 bases; unmatched bases: 2. Germline-derived CDR1 and CDR2 are MNHEY and SMNVEV (reference sequence). The CDR3 nucleotides are TGTGCCAGCAGTTTATCGTCAGGGGGCACTGAAGCTTTCTTT. This sequence encodes CASSLSSGGTEAFF.

In DNA, the CDR3 is TGTGCCAGCAGCCTACTGACAATGAACACTGAAGCTTTCTTT. This gives the protein CASSLLTMNTEAFF. The chain is built from TRBV7-2 and TRBJ1-1; D is uncertain. V lost 5 bases to trimming and J lost 0 bases, with 10 bases between them. The CDR3 runs 14 residues. Per the germline V gene, CDR1 is SGHTA and CDR2 is FQGNSA.

The chain links TRBV19 to TRBJ2-7, with TRBD2 matching over 14 bases. The V gene end was trimmed by 5 bases and the J gene end by 4 bases; junction bases not matched to a gene: 13. CDR1 is LNHDA and CDR2 is SQIVND in the germline V gene (reference sequence). The CDR3 contains 18 residues. DNA of the CDR3: TGTGCCAGTAGTCCGGGACTAGCGGGAGTCATGGTGAGGTACGAGCAGTACTTC. Protein product: CASSPGLAGVMVRYEQYF.

The chain has TRBV11-3 and TRBJ2-7, with TRBD2 matching 15 bases. From germline, CDR1 is SGHNT and CDR2 YENEEA. J gave up 3 bases and V 5 bases, and 11 bases lay outside the gene matches. The CDR3 totals 18 residues. The chain's CDR3 is CASSEFLPGLAGGYEQYF. CDR3 sequence (DNA): TGTGCCAGCAGCGAGTTTCTCCCGGGACTAGCGGGAGGCTACGAGCAGTACTTC.

The chain couples TRBV7-9 to TRBJ2-5; unclear D gene. This CDR3 has 15 residues. The V end was cut by 5 bases, the J end by 1 base, with 14 bases between. Germline CDR1 is SEHNR and CDR2 is FQNEAQ (reference sequence). CDR3 loop: CASSTSDTVQETQYF. In DNA, the CDR3 is TGTGCCAGCAGCACCTCTGACACAGTCCAAGAGACCCAGTACTTC.

The chain couples TRBV30 to TRBJ2-1; the match to TRBD2 covers 9 bases. CDR1 and CDR2 from the germline V gene are GTSNPN and SVGIG (reference sequence). Unmatched junction bases numbered 5, after V lost 4 bases and J lost 7 bases. This CDR3 has 13 amino acids. Here the CDR3 DNA reads TGTGCCTGGATGCGGGAGGGCCAAAATGAGCAGTTCTTC. Translated: CAWMREGQNEQFF.

J is TRBJ2-1 and V is TRBV27; 12 nucleotides match TRBD2. The CDR3 runs 18 residues. The V gene's germline CDR1 is MNHEY and CDR2 SMNVEV (reference sequence). Trimming removed 0 bases from V and 4 bases from J; junction bases left unmatched: 7. CDR3 sequence (DNA): TGTGCCAGCAGTTTATCTACCAGACTAGCGGGGGAATACAATGAGCAGTTCTTC. This translates into CASSLSTRLAGEYNEQFF.

V usage is TRBV4-3 and J usage is TRBJ2-3, with 10 nucleotides matching TRBD1. Germline V gene data show CDR1 as LGHNA and CDR2 as YSLEER. The ends lost 0 bases at V and 4 bases at J; junction bases unmatched: 4. There are 16 residues in the CDR3. The DNA for the CDR3 is TGCGCCAGCAGCCAAGATGGGACAGGGGTCCCAGATACGCAGTATTTT. This translates into CASSQDGTGVPDTQYF.

J is TRBJ1-4 and V is TRBV6-1; no definite D call. The CDR3 loop spans 13 amino acids. V was cut by 4 bases and J by 6 bases, with 9 bases left in between. Germline V gives CDR1 MNHNS, CDR2 SASEGT. The CDR3 sequence is CASSGWGYEKLFF. For the CDR3, the DNA is TGTGCCAGCAGTGGTTGGGGTTATGAAAAACTGTTTTTT.

The genes are TRBV27 and TRBJ1-1; D perhaps matches TRBD1 (6 bases). The CDR3 runs 15 residues. Germline V gene sequence: CDR1 MNHEY, CDR2 SMNVEV (reference sequence). Between the trimmed V and J ends, which lost 5 bases and 5 bases, there was a span of 18 bases. Here the CDR3 DNA reads TGTGCCAGCAGTGAGCCGCCAGGGGTAGGTACTGAAGCTTTCTTT. It yields the protein CASSEPPGVGTEAFF.

V is TRBV10-3 and J is TRBJ2-2; D is unclear. This CDR3 is 17 amino acids long. In germline, CDR1 is ENHRY, CDR2 SYGVKD. V was trimmed by 5 bases and J by 2 bases, leaving 18 bases between them. The CDR3 sequence is CAISFGSIIGNTGELFF. The CDR3 DNA is TGTGCCATCAGTTTCGGCAGTATAATTGGAAACACCGGGGAGCTGTTTTTT.

The chain carries TRBV18 and TRBJ2-7, with D maybe TRBD1 (6 bases). The CDR3 totals 13 residues. V was trimmed by 3 bases and J by 5 bases, leaving 11 bases between them. Germline CDR1 is KGHSH and CDR2 is LQKENI. CDR3 loop: CASSPGQPHEQYF. CDR3 in DNA: TGTGCCAGCTCACCCGGACAGCCCCACGAGCAGTACTTC.